This T cell receptor (beta chain) was identified in a study of CD4 T cells in relation to SARS-CoV-2 and coronaviruses. Remarks on this clone: Its antigen remains unidentified.

Study results and limitations: The assay detects memory recall responses, not culture-primed primary responses. The cross-reactivity analysis covered only spike protein, not other viral proteins.

Repertoires were generated with immunoSEQ multiplex PCR, while TCRdb's copy carries only in-frame clones and drops some. Of about 54,000 clones in the sample, just over 90% were seen once. The CDR3 totals 15 residues. V lost 6 bases to trimming and J lost 2 bases; unmatched junction nucleotides: 6. In germline, CDR1 is MNHEY, CDR2 SVGAGI. What was sequenced was naive CD4+ T cells from PBMCs. Subset indicated: naive CD4+ T cells isolated by negative enrichment. J is TRBJ2-4 and V is TRBV6-5; 8 bases line up with TRBD1. This receptor was obtained from an adult with COVID-19. The CDR3 DNA reads as TGTGCCAGCAGCCCGGACAGGGACCCCAAAAACATTCAGTACTTC. This codes for CASSPDRDPKNIQYF.